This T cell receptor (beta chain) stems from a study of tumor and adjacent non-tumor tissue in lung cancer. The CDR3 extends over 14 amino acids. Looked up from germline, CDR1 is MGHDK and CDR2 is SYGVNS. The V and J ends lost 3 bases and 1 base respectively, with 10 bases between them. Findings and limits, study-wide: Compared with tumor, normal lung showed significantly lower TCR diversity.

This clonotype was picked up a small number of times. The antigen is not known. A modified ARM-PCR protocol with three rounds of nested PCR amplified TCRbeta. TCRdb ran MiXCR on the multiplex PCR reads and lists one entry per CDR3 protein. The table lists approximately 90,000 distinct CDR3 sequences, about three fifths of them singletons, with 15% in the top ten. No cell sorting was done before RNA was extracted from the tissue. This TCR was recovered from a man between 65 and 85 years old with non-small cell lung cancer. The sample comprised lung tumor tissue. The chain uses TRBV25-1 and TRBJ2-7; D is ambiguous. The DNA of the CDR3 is TGTGCCAGCAGTGAGGTCCAAGATTCCTACGAGCAGTACTTC. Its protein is CASSEVQDSYEQYF.